The clone carrying this TCR beta chain was detected ten times or more. As yet, its antigen is unknown. The sample is drawn from a study of Graves' ophthalmopathy and Graves' hyperthyroidism. Study-wide background: Peripheral blood (taken before any treatment) was collected at initial diagnosis.

This CDR3 has 13 residues. V lost 6 bases and J lost 4, with 13 bases in between. Germline assignment: CDR1 ENHRY and CDR2 SYGVKD. Overall study results and limits: Clonotypes were expanded in thyroid at above 0.001 frequency, and most also appeared in blood.

Using RNA transcripts, the TCR beta CDR3 regions were amplified. Second-round multiplex PCR came after a first-round RT-PCR that employed HTBI primers. TCRdb used MiXCR to reprocess the multiplex PCR reads, holding one entry per CDR3 protein. The table lists approximately 160,000 distinct CDR3 sequences, 39% of them singletons, with approximately 9% in the top ten. This TCR came from a man aged 30 to 45 with Graves' ophthalmopathy. The V call is TRBV10-3, the J call TRBJ2-7; D call uncertain. The specimen sequenced was peripheral blood. CDR3 residues: CAISRPPGYEQYF. The DNA for the CDR3 is TGTGCCATCAGCCGACCCCCCGGGTACGAGCAGTACTTC.